These 21 T cell receptor beta chains were sequenced from one sample in a study of CD8 T cells in ankylosing spondylitis. One entry per CDR3 protein, called by TCRdb with MiXCR from the 5' RACE reads. The data hold 50,000 to 70,000 distinct CDR3 sequences, with approximately 6% observed a single time. The sample comprised synovial fluid, either unsorted or a sorted T cell fraction (not recorded which). The receptors here all came from a male donor with ankylosing spondylitis.

In its sample, this clonotype was seen a few times. The chain couples TRBV19 to TRBJ2-1; D unclear. Trimming stripped 5 bases from V and 5 bases from J, with 10 bases between. This CDR3 has 13 amino acids. Per germline, CDR1 LNHDA and CDR2 SQIVND (reference sequence). The CDR3 is CASSPRLHNEQFF. In DNA, the CDR3 is TGTGCCAGTAGTCCCAGACTCCACAATGAGCAGTTCTTC.

In this sample, this clonotype turned up many times. One end of the junction fails to match germline, which may point to a read error. The genes are TRBV5-1 and TRBJ1-6; perhaps TRBD1 as D (5 bases). The CDR3 consists of 15 residues. Germline-derived CDR1 and CDR2 are SGHRS and YFSETQ. CDR3 sequence reads: CASTLAGQPNSPLHF. The DNA for the CDR3 is TGCGCCAGCACCTTGGCAGGACAACCTAATTCACCCCTCCACTTT.

At least ten counts were recorded for this clonotype. This chain connects TRBV4-1 to TRBJ2-2; TRBD2 agrees at 9 bases. The CDR3 extends over 18 amino acids. Germline V gives CDR1 MGHRA, CDR2 YSYEKL. The V and J ends lost 0 bases and 3 bases, in that order; junction bases with no gene match: 8. The CDR3 nucleotides are TGCGCCAGCAGCCAAGACGGAGGCGGGAGGGTGTACACCGGGGAGCTGTTTTTT. Amino acids: CASSQDGGGRVYTGELFF.

In this sample, this clonotype turned up many times. The chain is built from TRBV4-2 and TRBJ2-7; D remains unclear. Germline V gives CDR1 LGHNA, CDR2 YNFKEQ. Trimming left V 1 base short and J 3 bases short, with 13 bases between. The CDR3 is 15 residues long. The chain's CDR3 is CASSQAAGTGYEQYF. In DNA form, the CDR3 reads TGTGCCAGCAGCCAAGCGGCAGGAACTGGCTACGAGCAGTACTTC.

This clonotype was observed at least ten times. V usage is TRBV4-2 and J usage is TRBJ2-3; 7 nucleotides align to TRBD2. Trimming cost V 0 bases and J 4 bases; bases outside gene matches: 7. CDR1 LGHNA and CDR2 YNFKEQ come from the germline V gene. CDR3 length: 16 residues. CDR3 region: CASSQEVGGDSDTQYF. CDR3 nucleotides: TGTGCCAGCAGCCAAGAAGTGGGAGGGGATTCAGATACGCAGTATTTT.

The rearrangement links TRBV20-1 to TRBJ1-6, with a possible D match to TRBD1 (6 bases). Looked up from germline, CDR1 is DFQATT and CDR2 is SNEGSKA (reference sequence). The CDR3 runs 16 residues. Trimming stripped 5 bases from V and 3 bases from J, with 17 bases between. In DNA form, the CDR3 reads TGCAGTGCTTCAGGGCCAACAGGGCGCTATAATTCACCCCTCCACTTT. It specifies CSASGPTGRYNSPLHF.

The chain joins TRBV5-6 to TRBJ2-7, with 10 nucleotides matching TRBD2. Germline assignment: CDR1 SGHDT and CDR2 YYEEEE. The ends lost 0 bases at V and 4 bases at J; junction bases unmatched: 4. The CDR3 has 15 residues. CDR3 bases: TGTGCCAGCAGCTTGGCGGGACTAGCGTTTTACGAGCAGTACTTC. This sequence encodes CASSLAGLAFYEQYF.

This clonotype was seen only a few times. The chain joins TRBV2 to TRBJ2-5; D is possibly TRBD1 or TRBD2 (6 bases each). V was shortened by 5 bases and J by 2 bases, with 12 bases between the two germline ends. CDR1 and CDR2 from the germline V gene are SNHLY and FYNNEI. The CDR3 is made up of 14 amino acids. CDR3 in amino acids: CASSSTGGQETQYF. CDR3 bases: TGTGCCAGCAGTTCGACAGGAGGGCAAGAGACCCAGTACTTC.

This clonotype has a count of ten or more. The chain has TRBV5-4 and TRBJ2-1; TRBD2 is a possible D gene (6 bases). Trimming took off 4 bases at V and 4 bases at J, with 18 bases between the two ends. CDR1 and CDR2 (germline): SGHNT, YYREEE (reference sequence). CDR3 size: 16 residues. CDR3 sequence reads: CASSRSAGGTYNEQFF. CDR3 in DNA: TGTGCCAGCAGCCGAAGTGCCGGCGGGACGTACAATGAGCAGTTCTTC.

Notes on this clonotype: This clone may be a read error of a much larger clone one base away. The V and J genes are TRBV7-9 and TRBJ2-1, with D possibly being TRBD2 (5 bases). The J call could be wrong; TRBJ2-7 is a better fit for the DNA end. The CDR3 has 15 amino acids. CDR1 is SEHNR and CDR2 is FQNEAQ in the germline V gene (reference sequence). The CDR3 here is CASSPLSGAYNEQYF. The CDR3 region has the DNA TGTGCCAGCAGCCCCTTGAGCGGAGCCTACAATGAGCAGTACTTC.

This clonotype was picked up many times. CDR3 nucleotide sequence: TGCAGCGTTGTTGGTTCGGGGGCCAACGTCCTGACTTTC. It is translated as CSVVGSGANVLTF. The J gene is TRBJ2-6, the V gene TRBV29-1; the D is unclear. The CDR3 covers 13 residues. The V end lost 4 bases, the J end lost 4 bases, and 8 bases lay between the germline ends. Germline V CDR1 and CDR2: SQVTM, ANQGSEA.

This clonotype was detected ten times or more. V is TRBV2 and J is TRBJ1-2; D call uncertain. This CDR3 contains 12 residues. Germline V gene lookup returns CDR1 SNHLY and CDR2 FYNNEI. Deletions cut 4 bases from V and 0 bases from J, with 3 bases between. CDR3 protein: CASSGTNYGYTF. CDR3 bases: TGTGCCAGCAGTGGCACTAACTATGGCTACACCTTC.

This chain connects TRBV18 to TRBJ1-1; D is ambiguous. The CDR3 covers 13 residues. Per germline, CDR1 KGHSH and CDR2 LQKENI. Trimming cost V 6 bases and J 4 bases, with 12 bases left between them. The CDR3 region has the DNA TGTGCCAGCTCCGAAACGAGGGTCACTGAAGCTTTCTTT. This translates into CASSETRVTEAFF.

This clonotype occurred many times. The J gene is TRBJ2-1, the V gene TRBV12-3 or TRBV12-4; D possibly corresponds to TRBD1 (5 bases). The CDR3 loop spans 13 amino acids. Trimming pared 6 bases from V and 4 bases from J, leaving 10 bases between. The CDR3: CASSRQIYNEQFF. For the CDR3, the DNA is TGTGCCAGCAGCCGACAGATTTACAATGAGCAGTTCTTC.

This clonotype appeared many times. V is TRBV20-1 and J is TRBJ1-3; 7 nucleotides align to TRBD1. V shed 4 bases and J 2 bases; nucleotides not matched to a gene: 5. CDR1 and CDR2 from the germline V gene are DFQATT and SNEGSKA (reference sequence). This CDR3 has 14 amino acids. The chain's CDR3 is CSAKRDSTGNTIYF. As DNA, the CDR3 is TGCAGTGCTAAACGGGACAGTACTGGAAACACCATATATTTT.

The chain has TRBV3-1 and TRBJ1-2; possibly TRBD1 for D (5 bases). CDR1 is LGHDT, CDR2 YNNKEL, per germline (reference sequence). V was trimmed by 2 bases and J by 7 bases, leaving 11 bases between them. This CDR3 is 13 amino acids long. CDR3 loop: CASSQFRGGGYTF. CDR3 coding DNA: TGTGCCAGCAGCCAATTCCGGGGCGGTGGCTACACCTTC. Using reference TRBV3-1 and TRBJ1-2 for the parts outside the CDR3, the full variable domain is DTAVSQTPKYLVTQMGNDKSIKCEQNLGHDTMYWYKQDSKKFLKIMFSYNNKELIINETVPNRFSPKSPDKAHLNLHINSLELGDSAVYFCASSQFRGGGYTFGSGTRLTVV.

At least ten counts were recorded for this clonotype. Here the CDR3 DNA reads TGCAGTGCTAACCCCCGTTGGGATCAGCCCCAGCATTTT. The encoded protein is CSANPRWDQPQHF. The chain combines TRBV20-1 with TRBJ1-5; D gene uncertain. CDR1 is DFQATT, CDR2 SNEGSKA, per germline (reference sequence). Deletions cut 4 bases from V and 5 bases from J, with 12 bases between. The CDR3 sequence is 13 residues long.

This clonotype was seen a few times. The rearrangement uses TRBV6-1 and TRBJ2-7; 9 positions agree with TRBD2. The V and J ends lost 6 bases and 3 bases, in that order; junction bases with no gene match: 3. CDR1 is MNHNS and CDR2 is SASEGT in the germline V gene. The CDR3 consists of 13 residues. The CDR3 DNA reads TGTGCCAGCAGGGGACTAGCAGTCTACGAGCAGTACTTC. Amino acid sequence: CASRGLAVYEQYF.

The sample holds many counts of this clonotype. The J gene is TRBJ1-5, the V gene TRBV24-1, with D uncertain. Germline assignment: CDR1 KGHDR and CDR2 SFDVKD. CDR3 length: 17 amino acids. The V gene lost 10 bases and the J gene lost 0 bases, with 21 bases spanning the gap. The CDR3 sequence is CATSWEARINSNQPQHF. CDR3 DNA sequence: TGTGCCACTTCCTGGGAGGCGAGGATTAATAGCAATCAGCCCCAGCATTTT.

This clonotype was observed at least ten times. V gene TRBV3-1 combines with J gene TRBJ2-7, with D possibly called TRBD1 or TRBD2 (5 bases each). The CDR3 extends over 14 amino acids. Germline assignment: CDR1 LGHDT and CDR2 YNNKEL (reference sequence). The germline V and J ends were trimmed by 4 bases and 0 bases, with 10 bases remaining between them. CDR3: CASSRDRYSYEQYF. CDR3 coding DNA: TGTGCCAGCAGCCGGGACCGATACTCCTACGAGCAGTACTTC.

This clonotype was seen a few times. This chain links TRBV5-1 with TRBJ2-7; D is unresolved. V was cut by 0 bases and J by 3 bases, with 13 bases left in between. This CDR3 has 15 residues. Germline V lookup: CDR1 SGHRS, CDR2 YFSETQ. This CDR3 reads CASSLVGGYIYEQYF. The CDR3 DNA reads as TGCGCCAGCAGCTTGGTGGGCGGATACATCTACGAGCAGTACTTC. Using reference TRBV5-1 and TRBJ2-7 for the parts outside the CDR3, the full variable domain is KAGVTQTPRYLIKTRGQQVTLSCSPISGHRSVSWYQQTPGQGLQFLFEYFSETQRNKGNFPGRFSGRQFSNSRSEMNVSTLELGDSALYLCASSLVGGYIYEQYFGPGTRLTVT.